This is a list of T cell receptor beta chains from one sample in a study of cytomegalovirus exposure and HLA in healthy donors. Profiled with immunoSEQ multiplex PCR; TCRdb holds only in-frame clones, not every one. Of about 100,000 clones in the sample, less than 85% were seen once. The sample consisted of PBMCs. These receptors originate from a woman aged 55-69 years in good health and CMV-seropositive. CDR3s include the opening cysteine and the closing phenylalanine or tryptophan. A D gene is named only where the DNA matches it firmly. The size of a clone is reported for some rows only, either as once, few or many, or as a class for expanded clones.

>TRBJ2-7|-|-|TRBV27
TGTGCCAGCAGTTCAAGGGGAGGACAGGTCTACGAGCAGTACTTC
CASSSRGGQVYEQYF
>TRBJ2-3|-|TRBD2|TRBV6-1
TGTGCCAGCAGTGAAGGGACTAGCGGAAGTACGCAGTATTTT
CASSEGTSGSTQYF
>TRBJ2-2|-|-|TRBV30
TGTGCCTGGAAGGTGACACTCAACACCGGGGAGCTGTTTTTT
CAWKVTLNTGELFF
>TRBJ1-1|-|TRBD1|TRBV5-5
TGTGCCAGCAGCCGCTCGGGACAGGGGCGGATCGCTGAAGCTTTCTTT
CASSRSGQGRIAEAFF
>TRBJ2-3|once|-|TRBV15
TGTGCCACCAGCAGAGATTCCGGACTTAGCACAGATACGCAGTATTTT
CATSRDSGLSTDTQYF
>TRBJ2-1|-|TRBD2|TRBV5-4
TGTGCCAGCAGGCCCGGGACTAGCGTATACAATGAGCAGTTCTTC
CASRPGTSVYNEQFF
>TRBJ2-1|-|TRBD2|TRBV11-2
TGTGCCAGCAGCTTATTCCTAGCGGGCTTTACCTACAATGAGCAGTTCTTC
CASSLFLAGFTYNEQFF
>TRBJ2-3|-|TRBD2|TRBV9
TGTGCCAGCAGCGTAGCGGCTAGCGGAGGAGATACGCAGTATTTT
CASSVAASGGDTQYF
>TRBJ1-2|-|-|TRBV20-1
TGCAGTGTGTCGGAGGATTACACCTTC
CSVSEDYTF
>TRBJ2-7|-|-|TRBV10-2
TGCGCCAGCAGTGGCGGGGTCTCCTACGAGCAGTACTTC
CASSGGVSYEQYF
>TRBJ1-1|-|TRBD1|TRBV30
TGTGCCTGGAGTGTACTATATGGCAGGGGGTCTGCTGAAGCTTTCTTT
CAWSVLYGRGSAEAFF
>TRBJ2-3|-|TRBD2|TRBV2
TGTGCCAGCAGTGGGGCGGGAGCTACGGGGTATTTT
CASSGAGATGYF
>TRBJ1-1|once|-|TRBV9
TGTGCCAGCACGTCTGGGCTGAAGAACACTGAAGCTTTCTTT
CASTSGLKNTEAFF
>TRBJ1-1|once|TRBD1|TRBV7-9
TGTGCCAGCAGCCCCAGGACAGGGGTGAACACTGAAGCTTTCTTT
CASSPRTGVNTEAFF
>TRBJ1-4|-|TRBD1|TRBV7-9
TGTGCCAGCGGGGCAGGGGGCGTCCGTAATGAAAAACTGTTTTTT
CASGAGGVRNEKLFF
>TRBJ1-1|few|-|TRBV10-3
TGTGCCATCAGTGAGCTCGGGGATGATGAAGCTTTCTTT
CAISELGDDEAFF
>TRBJ1-5|-|-|TRBV28
TGTGCCAGCAGTCCCCCAAGAGGGATTCAGCCCCAGCATTTT
CASSPPRGIQPQHF
>TRBJ2-5|-|-|TRBV19
TGTGCCAGTAGCGATACAGGGCGGGAGACCCAGTACTTC
CASSDTGRETQYF
>TRBJ2-5|-|-|TRBV28
TGTGCCAGCAGTTTGTCAGGTCAGGAGACCCAGTACTTC
CASSLSGQETQYF
>TRBJ2-7|-|-|TRBV27
TGTGCCAGCAGTAATCCACCAGGAGGGCTTCACGAGCAGTACTTC
CASSNPPGGLHEQYF
>TRBJ1-3|-|-|TRBV2
TGTGCCAGCAGTCCCACGGGATCCTCCTCTGGAAACACCATATATTTT
CASSPTGSSSGNTIYF
>TRBJ2-3|-|-|TRBV11-2
TGTGCCAGCAGCTTACGGACAGATACGCAGTATTTT
CASSLRTDTQYF
>TRBJ2-7|-|-|TRBV18
TGTGCCAGCTCACCAAGCTCAGGATACGAGCAGTACTTC
CASSPSSGYEQYF
>TRBJ2-2|many|-|TRBV7-9
TGTGCCAGCAGCCGAGGCTGGGCAGGGTACACCGGGGAGCTGTTTTTT
CASSRGWAGYTGELFF
>TRBJ2-1|-|-|TRBV9
TGTGCCAGCAGCGTAGCGGCAGGTAGAACCTACAATGAGCAGTTCTTC
CASSVAAGRTYNEQFF
>TRBJ2-1|few|-|TRBV4-1
TGCGCCGTCCGCTCCTACAATGAGCAGTTCTTC
CAVRSYNEQFF
>TRBJ1-2|-|-|TRBV27
TGTGCCAGCAGCCCCCAGGGTATTAACTATGGCTACACCTTC
CASSPQGINYGYTF
>TRBJ2-7|-|TRBD1|TRBV7-9
TGTGCCAGCAGCCCGGGACAGGGGCACGAGCAGTACTTC
CASSPGQGHEQYF
>TRBJ1-3|-|-|TRBV19
TGTGCCAGTAGTCCAGATCACAGGGCTGGAAACACCATATATTTT
CASSPDHRAGNTIYF
>TRBJ2-5|-|-|TRBV21-1
TGTGCCAGCAGCTTAGAAGAGACCCAGTACTTC
CASSLEETQYF
>TRBJ2-7|few|TRBD1|TRBV2
TGTGCCAGCCAGGGACAGATCATTCTCGAGCAGTACTTC
CASQGQIILEQYF
>TRBJ2-2|-|-|TRBV11-1
TGTGCCAGCAGCTTGGGACTTAACACCGGGGAGCTGTTTTTT
CASSLGLNTGELFF
>TRBJ1-1|-|-|TRBV20-1
TGCAGTGCCCCCCCCTCCCTCGAAGCTTTCTTT
CSAPPSLEAFF
>TRBJ2-2|once|TRBD2|TRBV11-3
TGTGCCAGCAGCCTTGGGACTAGCGGGTCCGCTTACACCGGGGAGCTGTTTTTT
CASSLGTSGSAYTGELFF
>TRBJ2-7|-|-|TRBV27
TGTGCCAGCAGTTACGCGGGCCACCCGGTCGAGCAGTACTTC
CASSYAGHPVEQYF
>TRBJ1-2|once|TRBD1|TRBV5-1
TGCGCCAGCAGCTTGGGGACAGGGGACTATGGCTACACCTTC
CASSLGTGDYGYTF
>TRBJ1-2|-|TRBD1|TRBV7-9
TGTTCCAGCAGCTTGGGACAGAGCTATGGCTACACCTTC
CSSSLGQSYGYTF
>TRBJ1-4|-|TRBD1|TRBV10-3
TGTGCCATCAGTGAGTCCCTCCAGGGACAGGGAATTGAAAAACTGTTTTTT
CAISESLQGQGIEKLFF
>TRBJ2-7|-|-|TRBV6-5
TGTGCCAGCAGTTACGGGAGTGTCGGCTACGAGCAGTACTTC
CASSYGSVGYEQYF
>TRBJ2-1|-|-|TRBV11-3
TGTGCCAGCAGCCAAGATAGCTCCTACAATGAGCAGTTCTTC
CASSQDSSYNEQFF
>TRBJ1-2|-|-|TRBV25-1
TGTGCCAGCAGTGAAGGTGAGAGGTCGCTAGGCTACACCTTC
CASSEGERSLGYTF
>TRBJ2-3|-|-|TRBV5-1
TGCGCCAGCAGCTTGGAGGGGCCTCGGCTCCCAGATACGCAGTATTTT
CASSLEGPRLPDTQYF
>TRBJ2-3|once|-|TRBV4-1
TGCGCCAGCAGCCAAGAAGGATTTATAAACGACAGAGGCACAGATACGCAGTATTTT
CASSQEGFINDRGTDTQYF
>TRBJ1-1|-|-|TRBV29-1
TGCAGCGTTGAAGGAAGGGGAGGGGAAGCTTTCTTT
CSVEGRGGEAFF
>TRBJ2-5|-|TRBD1|TRBV29-1
TGCAGCGTTCGGGACAGCCCTAGGGAGACCCAGTACTTC
CSVRDSPRETQYF
>TRBJ2-1|-|-|TRBV9
TGTGCCAGCAGCGTAGGGGGGGCGGGGAGGGGCAATGAGCAGTTCTTC
CASSVGGAGRGNEQFF
>TRBJ2-5|-|-|TRBV12-5
TGTGCTAGTGGTGTGACAGGTCAAGAGACCCAGTACTTC
CASGVTGQETQYF
>TRBJ2-5|-|-|TRBV5-4
TGTGCCAGCAGCCCGGGGGGTGGGGGGCGCGAGACCCAGTACTTC
CASSPGGGGRETQYF
>TRBJ1-1|-|TRBD1|TRBV5-8
TGTGCCAGCAGCTCCACCAATTTTCCCGGGACAGGGGTTCTGTCAGCTTTCTTT
CASSSTNFPGTGVLSAFF
>TRBJ2-2|-|-|TRBV5-1
TGCGCCAGCAGAAGCGCAGTGGGTAACACCGGGGAGCTGTTTTTT
CASRSAVGNTGELFF
>TRBJ2-7|few|TRBD1|TRBV15
TGTGCCACCAGCAAGGCACAGGGGGCAATGTACGAGCAGTACTTC
CATSKAQGAMYEQYF
>TRBJ2-7|-|TRBD1|TRBV4-1
TGCGCCAGCAGCGGACTTCCCCCCGGACAGGGTCCCTACGAGCAGTACTTC
CASSGLPPGQGPYEQYF
>TRBJ2-5|-|-|TRBV5-1
TGCGCCAGCAGCTTTACAGTGAGTCGTGAGACCCAGTACTTC
CASSFTVSRETQYF
>TRBJ1-2|once|TRBD1|TRBV5-1
TGCGCCAGCAGCATGGGGGACAGGGAAAGTAACTACACCTTC
CASSMGDRESNYTF
>TRBJ1-4|few|-|TRBV7-9
TGTGCCAGCAGCACGGGGGGGAGTGAAAAACTGTTTTTT
CASSTGGSEKLFF
>TRBJ2-7|few|TRBD1|TRBV2
TGTGCCAGCAGTGACGCAGGGGGCCACGAGCAGTACTTC
CASSDAGGHEQYF
>TRBJ2-5|few|-|TRBV7-3
TGTGCCAGCAGCCCCAATTCCCGGGAGACCCAGTACTTC
CASSPNSRETQYF